This TCR beta chain stems from a study of blood T cells in healthy people across ages. About the research overall: T cells yielded about one barcoded beta molecule per two cells through template switching.

Unmatched junction bases numbered 10, after V lost 0 bases and J lost 12 bases. The CDR3 is made up of 15 amino acids. Germline lookup yields CDR1 MNHEY and CDR2 SVGAGI. Using a J-beta primer mix together with a sample-barcoded 5' primer, a second PCR was run for 7 to 11 cycles. Sequencing yielded, for each sample, at least 3 million paired-end reads carrying CDR3. TCRdb reprocessed the 5' RACE reads via MiXCR and lists one record per CDR3 protein. The sample consists of under 800,000 distinct CDR3 sequences, 35% to 45% of them appearing once. Approximately 9.7 milliliters was the volume of peripheral blood drawn from each donor. This clonotype was counted only a few times.

Sequenced: blood. The clonotype originates from a woman in her sixties or seventies in good health. The chain is built from TRBV6-5 and TRBJ2-1; 8 bases match TRBD1. As DNA, the CDR3 is TGTGCCAGCAGTTACTCGGAAATGGACAGGGCGGGGCAGTTCTTC. Its protein product is CASSYSEMDRAGQFF.